This TCR beta chain was identified during a study of blood T cell repertoires in COVID-19. Across the study: COVID-19 samples collected from the United States, Italy and Spain covered acute and convalescent phases. Nucleic acid was either cDNA or gDNA, and it came from T cells, B-cell-depleted T cells, or PBMCs.

Germline assignment: CDR1 SGDLS and CDR2 YYNGEE. The CDR3 length is 13 residues. V gave up 6 bases and J gave up 0 bases, with 7 bases separating them. In the study's own analysis: How many nucleated cells were present was estimated from reference gene primer amplification. TCRdb's table, derived via immunoSEQ multiplex PCR, lists solely in-frame clones and lacks some. The DNA was the basis for D and trimming; V, J and clone size are from that table. The repertoire has approximately 320,000 clones, approximately 85% of them found once; the top ten carry around 7.8%. J is TRBJ1-3 and V is TRBV9; D not certain. The origin of this receptor is a human donor in a cohort sampled during active COVID-19. The sequenced sample consisted of peripheral blood. The chain's CDR3 is CASTEHSGNTIYF. The DNA for the CDR3 is TGTGCCAGCACCGAACACTCTGGAAACACCATATATTTT.